The rows below give T cell receptor beta chains drawn from one sample of a study of blood T cells in healthy people across ages. Using its own MiXCR run on the 5' RACE reads, TCRdb lists one record per CDR3 protein. This sample has about 1.4 million distinct CDR3 sequences, with around 55% found just once. The sequenced sample was blood. These receptors all come from a man aged 18 to 29 in good health. The CDR3 runs from the conserved cysteine through the conserved F or W. The order of the fields is J gene, D gene, clone size, V gene, CDR3 DNA, CDR3 protein. A D gene is named only where the DNA matches it firmly. Rows give clone size only sometimes, using once, few, many, or a class for an expanded clone.

J gene: TRBJ2-4
D gene: -
clone size: few
V gene: TRBV6-5
CDR3 DNA: TGTGCCAGCAGTTCCGACCTAAACATTCAGTACTTC
CDR3 protein: CASSSDLNIQYF

J gene: TRBJ2-1
D gene: TRBD2
clone size: few
V gene: TRBV20-1
CDR3 DNA: TGCAGTGCTAGAGACGGGACTAGCGCCTTCAATGAGCAGTTCTTC
CDR3 protein: CSARDGTSAFNEQFF

J gene: TRBJ2-3
D gene: -
clone size: -
V gene: TRBV6-5
CDR3 DNA: TGTGCCAGCAGTAATCCGGGACGAGATGTGTATTTT
CDR3 protein: CASSNPGRDVYF

J gene: TRBJ2-1
D gene: -
clone size: few
V gene: TRBV6-2/TRBV6-3
CDR3 DNA: TGTGCCAGCACTGGAGCACTCTCGGGGCGAAGCTCCTACAATGAGCAGTTCTTC
CDR3 protein: CASTGALSGRSSYNEQFF

J gene: TRBJ1-2
D gene: TRBD1
clone size: -
V gene: TRBV11-1
CDR3 DNA: TGTGCCAGCAGCTTAACCGGGACAGCATATGGCTACACCTTC
CDR3 protein: CASSLTGTAYGYTF

J gene: TRBJ2-3
D gene: -
clone size: -
V gene: TRBV11-2
CDR3 DNA: TGTGCCAGCACACCAGGTGCAGATACGCAGTATTTT
CDR3 protein: CASTPGADTQYF

J gene: TRBJ2-1
D gene: TRBD1
clone size: once
V gene: TRBV7-8
CDR3 DNA: TGTGCCAGCAGCTTAGCGGGACAGGGGATCAATGAGCAGTTCTTC
CDR3 protein: CASSLAGQGINEQFF

J gene: TRBJ2-1
D gene: -
clone size: -
V gene: TRBV4-1
CDR3 DNA: TGCGCCAGCCCGAACTGTCCTTCCTACAATGAGCAGTTCTTC
CDR3 protein: CASPNCPSYNEQFF

J gene: TRBJ1-2
D gene: -
clone size: -
V gene: TRBV28
CDR3 DNA: TGTGCCAGCAGTTTCGCGGGTACCACCCCGTATGGCTACACCTTC
CDR3 protein: CASSFAGTTPYGYTF

J gene: TRBJ2-5
D gene: -
clone size: -
V gene: TRBV6-1
CDR3 DNA: TGTGCCAGCAGTGAAGATGCCCCGAAAAAGTACTTC
CDR3 protein: CASSEDAPKKYF

J gene: TRBJ2-7
D gene: -
clone size: -
V gene: TRBV7-9
CDR3 DNA: TGTGCCAGCAGCCAGAACCCGGGAGTTATGGACGAGCAGTACTTC
CDR3 protein: CASSQNPGVMDEQYF

J gene: TRBJ2-7
D gene: TRBD2
clone size: -
V gene: TRBV3-1
CDR3 DNA: TGTGCCAGCAGCCAAGGTCGGGGACTAGCGGGATACGAGCAGTACTTC
CDR3 protein: CASSQGRGLAGYEQYF

J gene: TRBJ2-5
D gene: TRBD1
clone size: -
V gene: TRBV20-1
CDR3 DNA: TGCAGTGCTAGAGCCGTGGGACAGGGTCGAGGAGAGACCCAGTACTTC
CDR3 protein: CSARAVGQGRGETQYF

J gene: TRBJ1-5
D gene: -
clone size: -
V gene: TRBV2
CDR3 DNA: TGTGCCAGCAGTGAATTGTCCCAGCCCCAGCATTTT
CDR3 protein: CASSELSQPQHF

J gene: TRBJ1-1
D gene: -
clone size: few
V gene: TRBV12-3/TRBV12-4
CDR3 DNA: TGTGCCAGCAGTTTACAGGCAGAAGCTTTCTTT
CDR3 protein: CASSLQAEAFF

J gene: TRBJ2-3
D gene: -
clone size: -
V gene: TRBV20-1
CDR3 DNA: TGCAGTGCTCCACGGACTCTCACAGATACGCAGTATTTT
CDR3 protein: CSAPRTLTDTQYF